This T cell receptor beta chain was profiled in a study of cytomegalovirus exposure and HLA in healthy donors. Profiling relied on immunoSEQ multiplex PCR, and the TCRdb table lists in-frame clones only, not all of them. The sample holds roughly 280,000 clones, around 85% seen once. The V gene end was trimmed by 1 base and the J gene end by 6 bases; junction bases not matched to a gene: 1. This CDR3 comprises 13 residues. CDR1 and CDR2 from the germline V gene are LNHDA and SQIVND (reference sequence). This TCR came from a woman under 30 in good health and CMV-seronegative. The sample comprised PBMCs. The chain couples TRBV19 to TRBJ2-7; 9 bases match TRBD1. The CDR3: CASSIGQGGEQYF. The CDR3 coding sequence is TGTGCCAGTAGTATAGGACAGGGGGGCGAGCAGTACTTC.